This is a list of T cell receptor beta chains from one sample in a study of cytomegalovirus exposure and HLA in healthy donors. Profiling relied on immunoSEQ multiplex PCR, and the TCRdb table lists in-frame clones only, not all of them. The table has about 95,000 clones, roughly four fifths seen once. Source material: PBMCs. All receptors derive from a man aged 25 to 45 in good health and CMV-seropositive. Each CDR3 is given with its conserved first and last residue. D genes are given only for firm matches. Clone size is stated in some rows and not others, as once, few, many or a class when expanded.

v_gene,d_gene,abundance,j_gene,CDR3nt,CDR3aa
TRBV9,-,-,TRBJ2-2,TGTGCCAGCAGCTCCGGACAGATCTCGAACACCGGGGAGCTGTTTTTT,CASSSGQISNTGELFF
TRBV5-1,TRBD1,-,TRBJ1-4,TGCGCCAGCAGTCGCGGGACAGGGGCTCTCTCCGAAAAACTGTTTTTT,CASSRGTGALSEKLFF
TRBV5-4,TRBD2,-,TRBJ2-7,TGTGCCAGCAGTCCTGGACTAGCGGGTTTGAGCTCCTACGAGCAGTACTTC,CASSPGLAGLSSYEQYF
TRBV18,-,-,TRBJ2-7,TGTGCCAGCTCACCCACTGCCTACGAGCAGTACTTC,CASSPTAYEQYF
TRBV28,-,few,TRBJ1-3,TGTGCCAGCAGTTTAGGGCAGTTCCCTGGAAACACCATATATTTT,CASSLGQFPGNTIYF
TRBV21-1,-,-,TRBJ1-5,TGTGCCAGCAGCAGTGAACGCAACGGACAAACGATTAGCAATCAGCCCCAGCATTTT,CASSSERNGQTISNQPQHF
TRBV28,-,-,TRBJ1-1,TGTGCCAGCAGCCCGGGTCTCACGAACACTGAAGCTTTCTTT,CASSPGLTNTEAFF
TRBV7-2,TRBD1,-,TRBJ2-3,TGTGCCAGCAGCCCCGGGACAGGGTACACAGATACGCAGTATTTT,CASSPGTGYTDTQYF
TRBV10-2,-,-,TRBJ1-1,TGCGCCAGCAGTGAGTCGATGGCGGCCAGCATGAACACTGAAGCTTTCTTT,CASSESMAASMNTEAFF
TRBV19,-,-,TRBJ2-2,TGTGCCAGTAGTATTCCGTGGAGTTTCTCGCCCGGGGAGCTGTTTTTT,CASSIPWSFSPGELFF
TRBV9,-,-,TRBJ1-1,TGTGCCAGCAGCCCGATTAGCGGGGCTTTCTTT,CASSPISGAFF
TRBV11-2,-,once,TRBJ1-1,TGTGCCAGCAGCTTAGTTGGGGGGAGGAACACTGAAGCTTTCTTT,CASSLVGGRNTEAFF
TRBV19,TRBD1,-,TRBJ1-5,TGTGCCAGTAGTCCCTGGGGACAGGGCGCCAATCAGCCCCAGCATTTT,CASSPWGQGANQPQHF
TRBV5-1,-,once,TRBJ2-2,TGCGCCAGCAGCTTGGAGGTCGGGATCACCGGGGAGCTGTTTTTT,CASSLEVGITGELFF
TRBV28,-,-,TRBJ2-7,TGTGCCAGCAGTTTTACTGGCAGGGGCTACGAGCAGTACTTC,CASSFTGRGYEQYF
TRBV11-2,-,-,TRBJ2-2,TGTGCCAGCAGCTCCCGTATTATCACCGGGGAGCTGTTTTTT,CASSSRIITGELFF
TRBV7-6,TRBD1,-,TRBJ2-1,TGTGCCAGCAGCTTAAGGATGGGACAGGGGGAGCAGTTCTTC,CASSLRMGQGEQFF
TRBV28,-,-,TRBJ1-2,TGTGCCAGCAGTTTCGCGCCGATTTTTGGCTACACCTTC,CASSFAPIFGYTF
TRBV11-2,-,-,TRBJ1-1,TGTGCCAGCAGCGCCAGCGGGGGTAACACTGAAGCTTTCTTT,CASSASGGNTEAFF
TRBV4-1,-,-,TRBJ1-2,TGCGCCAGCAGCCAAGGGCGGGGAGGAAACTATGGCTACACCTTC,CASSQGRGGNYGYTF
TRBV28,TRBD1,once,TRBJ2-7,TGTGCCAGCAGAGGACAGGGGGCCCACGAGCAGTACTTC,CASRGQGAHEQYF
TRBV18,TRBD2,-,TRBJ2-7,TGTGCCAGCTCAGTACTAGCGGAGACATCCTACGAGCAGTACTTC,CASSVLAETSYEQYF
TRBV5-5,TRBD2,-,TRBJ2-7,TGTGCCAGCAGCTTAATGAGCGGGAGGGCCATAGAGCAGTACTTC,CASSLMSGRAIEQYF
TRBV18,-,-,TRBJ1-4,TGTGCCAGCTCACCGGGGGGACCTAATGAAAAACTGTTTTTT,CASSPGGPNEKLFF
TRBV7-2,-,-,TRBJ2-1,TGTGCCAGCAGCTTAGATCCCTCGTCTGAGCAGTTCTTC,CASSLDPSSEQFF
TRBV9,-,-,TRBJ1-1,TGTGCCAGCAGCCGCGGGAGGGTAACGATGAACACTGAAGCTTTCTTT,CASSRGRVTMNTEAFF
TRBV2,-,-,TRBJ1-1,TGTGCCAGCAGTGACAGGGTTGGCACTGAAGCTTTCTTT,CASSDRVGTEAFF
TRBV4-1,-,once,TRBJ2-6,TGCGCCAGCAGCCAAGCTGACAGGACCTCTGGGGCCAACGTCCTGACTTTC,CASSQADRTSGANVLTF
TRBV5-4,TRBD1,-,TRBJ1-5,TGTGCCAGCAGCTTCCAGGGGGTCAATCAGCCCCAGCATTTT,CASSFQGVNQPQHF
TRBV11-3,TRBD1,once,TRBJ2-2,TGTGCCAGCAGCCGACAGGGGCGAGACACCGGGGAGCTGTTTTTT,CASSRQGRDTGELFF